This T cell receptor (beta chain) was sequenced in a study of Ad26.COV2.S vaccination and SARS-CoV-2 variants. This CDR3 comprises 13 residues. The V end was cut by 5 bases, the J end by 4 bases, with 11 bases between. Germline V gives CDR1 LGHNA, CDR2 YSLEER. Described treatment: roughly 19 received Ad26.COV2.S at low or high dose, single or two shots; about five received placebo; per-sample allocation not given. Samples came from day 63 after the first vaccine or placebo injection. This person who donated was an adult of 18-55 years in Boston. Generated by immunoSEQ multiplex PCR, the TCRdb table keeps only in-frame clones and is missing some. The data contain 350,000 to 450,000 clones, around 89% of them seen just once; the ten biggest clones take up about 1.9%.

This sample comprised peripheral blood, obtained in a trial of Ad26.COV2.S vaccine versus placebo. The chain recombines TRBV4-3 with TRBJ1-1; TRBD1 is a possible D gene (5 bases). The clonotype comes from a person aged 18-65 years who received the Ad26.COV2.S COVID-19 vaccine or a placebo. CDR3 protein: CASSAGGGTEAFF. As DNA, the CDR3 is TGCGCCAGCAGCGCCGGGGGGGGCACTGAAGCTTTCTTT.